This T cell receptor beta chain is from a study of blood T cell repertoires in COVID-19. Turning to the study itself: Sites in the United States, Italy and Spain provided acute and convalescent COVID-19 samples.

Study processing details: Estimation of nucleated cell counts was performed using reference gene primer amplification. Assay: immunoSEQ multiplex PCR; the TCRdb copy retains only in-frame clones and omits some. Clonal size and the V and J genes are those of that table, whereas D and trimming came from the DNA. The table has about 270,000 clones, 85% to 90% seen once. The germline V and J ends were trimmed by 5 bases and 0 bases, with 14 bases remaining between them. Per germline, CDR1 SGHVS and CDR2 FNYEAQ. This CDR3 has 16 amino acids. Specimen: peripheral blood. The chain couples TRBV7-6 to TRBJ2-1; tentatively, D is TRBD2 (5 bases). The sequence derives from a woman aged 25-40 years with COVID-19, enrolled during active disease. The CDR3: CASSQGSGSSYNEQFF. DNA of the CDR3: TGTGCCAGCAGCCAAGGCTCGGGAAGCTCCTACAATGAGCAGTTCTTC.